This passage covers 27 T cell receptor beta chains from one sample sequenced in a study of blood T cells in healthy people across ages. Combining a sample-barcoded 5' primer with a J-beta primer mix, a second PCR ran for roughly 6 to 12 cycles. TCRdb fed the 5' RACE reads into MiXCR, producing one record per CDR3 protein. Of about 630,000 distinct CDR3 sequences in the sample, roughly 21% were seen once. The sequenced sample consisted of blood. The source is a man aged 65 to 79 in good health.

This clonotype was detected many times. The chain carries TRBV20-1 and TRBJ2-5, with 9 nucleotides matching TRBD1. The CDR3 consists of 17 residues. J was trimmed by 5 bases and V by 4 bases; bases with no gene match: 17. Germline CDR1 is DFQATT and CDR2 is SNEGSKA (reference sequence). DNA of the CDR3: TGCAGTGCTACACCTCAAACCGAGACAGGGGGGAGGGAGACCCAGTACTTC. Its translation is CSATPQTETGGRETQYF.

This clonotype has ten or more counts. The CDR3 sequence: CASTLDLANYGYTF. The CDR3 DNA reads TGTGCCAGCACCTTAGATTTAGCTAACTATGGCTACACCTTC. The chain couples TRBV9 to TRBJ1-2; no reliable D call. CDR1 is SGDLS and CDR2 is YYNGEE in the germline V gene. Trimming took off 6 bases at V and 0 bases at J, with 12 bases between the two ends. This CDR3 region has 14 residues.

This clonotype was detected a few times. The chain has TRBV19 and TRBJ2-2; D is possibly TRBD2 (6 bases). This CDR3 has 16 amino acids. Trimming took 7 bases from V and 1 from J, leaving 16 bases between them. Germline CDR1 is LNHDA and CDR2 is SQIVND (reference sequence). In DNA, the CDR3 is TGTGCCAGTACCCGTAGGGGCGGGAAGAACACCGGGGAGCTGTTTTTT. Translated, it gives CASTRRGGKNTGELFF.

The chain carries TRBV4-1 and TRBJ2-3, with 11 bases matching TRBD2. CDR3 length: 18 residues. Germline CDR1 reads MGHRA; CDR2 reads YSYEKL. V dropped 1 base and J dropped 4; count of bases not matched to a gene: 10. CDR3: CASSQGGNSGRASDTQYF. The CDR3 nucleotides are TGCGCCAGCAGCCAAGGGGGGAATAGCGGGAGGGCCTCAGATACGCAGTATTTT.

This chain links TRBV20-1 with TRBJ2-5; unclear D gene. The DNA matches TRBJ2-7 better at its end, which makes the J call doubtful. The CDR3 contains 13 residues. Germline assignment: CDR1 DFQATT and CDR2 SNEGSKA (reference sequence). The CDR3 here is CSARVATTYEQYF. The DNA for the CDR3 is TGCAGTGCTAGAGTGGCCACCACCTACGAGCAGTACTTC.

Many counts were recorded for this clonotype. The V call is TRBV14, the J call TRBJ2-7; TRBD1 matches at 7 bases. Germline-derived CDR1 and CDR2 are SGHDN and FVKESK. The V gene end was trimmed by 3 bases and the J gene end by 5 bases; junction bases not matched to a gene: 10. This CDR3 has 15 amino acids. CDR3 amino acids: CASSQGTVDTHEQYF. The CDR3 nucleotides read TGTGCCAGCAGCCAGGGGACAGTTGACACCCACGAGCAGTACTTC.

The gene calls are TRBV12-3 or TRBV12-4 and TRBJ2-5; 8 positions match TRBD1. TRBJ2-1 matches the DNA end more closely, so the J call is doubtful. The CDR3 has 14 residues. CDR3 loop: CASSLKQGGGEQFF. For the CDR3, the DNA is TGTGCCAGCAGTTTAAAACAGGGGGGCGGGGAGCAGTTCTTC.

This clonotype has just a few counts. The chain couples TRBV7-3 to TRBJ1-6; D perhaps matches TRBD1 (5 bases). The CDR3 length is 14 residues. Germline values: CDR1 SGHTA, CDR2 FQGTGA. Trimming pared 4 bases from V and 10 bases from J, leaving 14 bases between. Written as DNA, the CDR3 is TGTGCCAGCAGCTCGGTCAGTGAGGGGTCACCCCTCCACTTT. It specifies CASSSVSEGSPLHF.

The chain couples TRBV4-3 to TRBJ1-4, with D maybe TRBD1 (5 bases). Trimming cost V 4 bases and J 5 bases, with 14 bases left between them. Per germline, CDR1 LGHNA and CDR2 YSLEER. The CDR3 has 15 amino acids. CDR3 nucleotide sequence: TGCGCCAGCAGCCGAGGTTCGGGGGGGAATGAAAAACTGTTTTTT. This codes for CASSRGSGGNEKLFF.

To note about this clonotype: No conserved phenylalanine or tryptophan is present at the end of the CDR3, so a read error is the likely explanation. The limits of the CDR3 on the DNA are not certain, so only TCRdb's listed CDR3 is given. The chain joins TRBV21-1 to TRBJ2-1; the table assigns TRBD1, which was not confirmed against the DNA. TRBV21-1 is recorded as a pseudogene. The CDR3 region is 11 residues in length, termini included. The CDR3 protein is CASSANRGPSI.

This clonotype has a handful of counts. The V call is TRBV6-4, the J call TRBJ2-5, with D unclear. Germline values: CDR1 MRHNA, CDR2 SNTAGT. The CDR3 totals 13 residues. V lost 6 bases to trimming and J lost 5 bases, with 13 bases between them. This CDR3 reads CASSKYEGETQYF. The CDR3 coding sequence is TGTGCCAGCAGCAAGTACGAAGGGGAGACCCAGTACTTC.

The chain combines TRBV27 with TRBJ2-7; 13 nucleotides match TRBD2. Germline-derived CDR1 and CDR2 are MNHEY and SMNVEV (reference sequence). The CDR3 runs 17 residues. The trim removed 10 bases at V and 1 base at J, leaving 13 bases unmatched. The CDR3 DNA reads as TGTGCCACCCTAAAGGGGACTAGCGGGACAATTTCCTACGAGCAGTACTTC. Its translation is CATLKGTSGTISYEQYF.

J is TRBJ2-5 and V is TRBV5-1, with 7 bases matching TRBD2. TRBJ2-7 matches the DNA end more closely, so the J call is doubtful. The germline V gene encodes CDR1 SGHRS and CDR2 YFSETQ. The CDR3 runs 16 residues. The CDR3 coding sequence is TGCGCCAGCAGCTCGTATGGACTAGAAACGTCTAACGAGCAGTACTTC. Amino acids: CASSSYGLETSNEQYF.

This clonotype was seen ten or more times. The V gene is TRBV9, the J gene TRBJ2-1; D might be TRBD2 (5 bases). The CDR3 is 15 amino acids. The V gene lost 3 bases and the J gene lost 0 bases, with 10 bases spanning the gap. Germline V lookup: CDR1 SGDLS, CDR2 YYNGEE. The CDR3 protein is CASSARTGSYNEQFF. The CDR3 region has the DNA TGTGCCAGCAGCGCCCGGACTGGCTCCTACAATGAGCAGTTCTTC.

Worth noting for this clonotype: A much bigger clone sits one base away, suggesting this may be a read error. The chain is built from TRBV27 and TRBJ2-1, with D uncertain. The V end lost 10 bases, the J end lost 5 bases, and 9 bases lay between the germline ends. This CDR3 is 11 amino acids long. The V gene's germline CDR1 is MNHEY and CDR2 SMNVEV (reference sequence). CDR3 DNA sequence: TGTGCCAACGGTGAGAACAATGAGCAGTTCTTC. Translation: CANGENNEQFF.

This clonotype has at least ten counts. V is TRBV29-1 and J is TRBJ1-4, with D hard to call. Trimming removed 6 bases from V and 5 bases from J, with 13 bases in between. Germline V lookup: CDR1 SQVTM, CDR2 ANQGSEA. The CDR3 sequence is 13 residues long. CDR3 bases: TGCAGCGTACGAGGTCAGGTGAATGAAAAACTGTTTTTT. Encoded protein: CSVRGQVNEKLFF.

In its sample, this clonotype was seen a few times. This sequence joins TRBV21-1 and TRBJ2-4; TRBD1, the table's D call, was not compared with the DNA. TRBV21-1 is a known pseudogene. The CDR3 is 20 residues long. CDR3: CASSKDRTGKRVMAKNIQYF. For the CDR3, the DNA is TGTGCCAGCAGCAAGGACCGGACAGGGAAGAGGGTAATGGCCAAAAACATTCAGTACTTC.

Only a few counts were recorded for this clonotype. This chain connects TRBV5-1 to TRBJ2-7; no clear D. Germline lookup yields CDR1 SGHRS and CDR2 YFSETQ. The V gene lost 1 base and the J gene lost 7 bases, with 15 bases spanning the gap. The CDR3 consists of 14 residues. DNA for the CDR3: TGCGCCAGCAGCTTGACGTCGTTGGAAGCGGAGCAGTACTTC. Amino acids: CASSLTSLEAEQYF. Together with reference TRBV5-1 and TRBJ2-7, the CDR3 gives the full variable domain: KAGVTQTPRYLIKTRGQQVTLSCSPISGHRSVSWYQQTPGQGLQFLFEYFSETQRNKGNFPGRFSGRQFSNSRSEMNVSTLELGDSALYLCASSLTSLEAEQYFGPGTRLTVT.

The chain joins TRBV20-1 to TRBJ1-4; 9 bases fit TRBD1. The ends lost 5 bases at V and 10 bases at J; junction bases unmatched: 11. CDR3 length equals 14 residues. Germline V gene sequence: CDR1 DFQATT, CDR2 SNEGSKA (reference sequence). CDR3 sequence reads: CSAEVGTGQGKLFF. The CDR3 nucleotides are TGCAGTGCTGAAGTCGGGACAGGGCAGGGAAAACTGTTTTTT.

The chain has TRBV19 and TRBJ1-5; D unresolved. The CDR3 length is 14 residues. Germline CDR1 LNHDA, CDR2 SQIVND (reference sequence). Trimming pared 2 bases from V and 0 bases from J, leaving 5 bases between. In DNA, the CDR3 is TGTGCCAGTAGTATAAGGGCTAGCAATCAGCCCCAGCATTTT. This sequence encodes CASSIRASNQPQHF. The whole variable domain, filled in from reference TRBV19 and TRBJ1-5, reads DGGITQSPKYLFRKEGQNVTLSCEQNLNHDAMYWYRQDPGQGLRLIYYSQIVNDFQKGDIAEGYSVSREKKESFPLTVTSAQKNPTAFYLCASSIRASNQPQHFGDGTRLSIL.

This clonotype appeared many times. This chain joins TRBV2 and TRBJ2-7; D not certain. V was cut by 6 bases and J by 2 bases, with 14 bases left in between. The V gene's germline CDR1 is SNHLY and CDR2 FYNNEI. This CDR3 is built from 14 residues. The CDR3 region has the DNA TGTGCCAGCAGGGAGCAATTCGGGCCCTACGAGCAGTACTTC. Residues: CASREQFGPYEQYF.

V is TRBV6-1 and J is TRBJ1-1; D is perhaps TRBD1 (6 bases). V lost 8 bases to trimming and J lost 1 base, with 14 bases between them. Looked up from germline, CDR1 is MNHNS and CDR2 is SASEGT. This CDR3 is built from 14 residues. Here the CDR3 DNA reads TGTGCCAGCCGGATACCGGGACAGAACACTGAAGCTTTCTTT. Translated, it gives CASRIPGQNTEAFF.

This clonotype was counted a few times. V usage is TRBV20-1 and J usage is TRBJ1-3; 9 nucleotides agree with TRBD1. Germline-derived CDR1 and CDR2 are DFQATT and SNEGSKA (reference sequence). This CDR3 comprises 15 residues. V lost 0 bases, J lost 4 bases, and 4 bases stayed unmatched. CDR3 sequence (DNA): TGCAGTGCTAGAGAACAGGGGGCGCGAGGAAACACCATATATTTT. Its translation: CSAREQGARGNTIYF.

This clonotype has a count of ten or more. This chain joins TRBV7-2 and TRBJ1-4, with D tentatively TRBD1 (5 bases). The germline CDR1 and CDR2 sequences are SGHTA and FQGNSA. Trimming took off 5 bases at V and 10 bases at J, with 20 bases between the two ends. This CDR3 region has 15 residues. The CDR3 DNA is TGTGCCAGCAGCGTCGACAGTTCTGGGGTTGGAAAACTGTTTTTT. Translation: CASSVDSSGVGKLFF.

The CDR3 DNA follows: TGCGCCAGCAGCCAAGACGGCGGGAGTTACACCGGGGAGCTGTTTTTT. Encoded protein: CASSQDGGSYTGELFF. The chain links TRBV4-1 to TRBJ2-2; 7 bases map to TRBD2. Trimming removed 0 bases from V and 3 bases from J; junction bases left unmatched: 4. The CDR3 sequence is 16 residues long. Germline V gives CDR1 MGHRA, CDR2 YSYEKL.

This clonotype was recorded a few times. V and J are TRBV5-6 and TRBJ2-1; 15 bases fit TRBD2. V lost 5 bases, J lost 2 bases, and 11 bases stayed unmatched. CDR1 and CDR2 from the germline V gene are SGHDT and YYEEEE. CDR3 size: 19 residues. CDR3 region: CASSLLGLAGGGAYNEQFF. Here the CDR3 DNA reads TGTGCCAGCAGTTTACTCGGACTAGCGGGAGGGGGAGCCTACAATGAGCAGTTCTTC.

The table lists this clonotype with a few counts. The V and J genes are TRBV2 and TRBJ2-4; D is undetermined. The CDR3 covers 14 residues. Germline CDR1 reads SNHLY; CDR2 reads FYNNEI. Trimming removed 7 bases at V and 8 bases at J, with 18 bases between. The CDR3 sequence: CASISKGLGDIQYF. CDR3 nucleotide sequence: TGTGCCAGCATTAGTAAAGGCCTTGGAGACATTCAGTACTTC.